This passage covers 17 T cell receptor beta chains from one sample sequenced in a study of T cells in Graves' hyperthyroidism and ophthalmopathy. Template material for amplifying TCR beta CDR3 regions consisted of RNA transcripts. The HTBI primer set was used in a first-round RT-PCR of the TCR CDR3. One entry per CDR3 protein, called by TCRdb with MiXCR from the multiplex PCR reads. The sample carries approximately 430,000 distinct CDR3 sequences, roughly 14% recorded once. The specimen was blood. These receptors originate from a man aged 18-30 years with Graves' ophthalmopathy.

About this clonotype: This sequence may be a read error, since a much larger clone differs from it by one base. The conserved phenylalanine or tryptophan is not found at the CDR3 terminus, so this likely reflects a read error. The chain combines TRBV5-1 with TRBJ1-5; D might be TRBD1 (5 bases). This CDR3 spans 14 amino acids. Germline CDR1 is SGHRS and CDR2 is YFSETQ. V lost 2 bases to trimming and J lost 3 bases, with 9 bases between them. CDR3 in DNA: TGCGCCAGCAGCTTAGGGACGTACAATCAGCCCCAGCATCTT. Residues: CASSLGTYNQPQHL.

This clonotype was counted only a few times. Written as DNA, the CDR3 is TGTGCCAGTAGTATGTTGGGCGGGAGGGCCCTCAATGAGCAGTTCTTC. The encoded protein is CASSMLGGRALNEQFF. V usage is TRBV19 and J usage is TRBJ2-1; 9 positions agree with TRBD2. Germline assignment: CDR1 LNHDA and CDR2 SQIVND (reference sequence). V was clipped by 3 bases and J by 6 bases; unmatched bases: 9. This CDR3 has 16 residues.

This clonotype was seen repeatedly, ten times or more. The V and J genes are TRBV7-9 and TRBJ2-1, with D perhaps TRBD1 (5 bases). The CDR3 contains 16 residues. The V end was cut by 3 bases, the J end by 2 bases, with 14 bases between. The germline V gene encodes CDR1 SEHNR and CDR2 FQNEAQ (reference sequence). CDR3 sequence (DNA): TGTGCCAGCAGCTTGGCGATGGACACCCCCTACAATGAGCAGTTCTTC. Its translation: CASSLAMDTPYNEQFF.

This clonotype has ten or more counts. The chain links TRBV20-1 to TRBJ2-3, with D maybe TRBD2 (5 bases). This CDR3 has 13 amino acids. The germline V gene has CDR1 DFQATT and CDR2 SNEGSKA (reference sequence). V dropped 4 bases and J dropped 0 bases, with 8 bases sitting between them. The CDR3 sequence: CSATSGSTDTQYF. Here the CDR3 DNA reads TGCAGTGCTACCAGCGGCAGCACAGATACGCAGTATTTT.

This clonotype has a handful of counts. V usage is TRBV19 and J usage is TRBJ1-1; D not certain. The CDR3 totals 14 residues. The V end was cut by 5 bases, the J end by 1 base, with 11 bases between. Germline assignment: CDR1 LNHDA and CDR2 SQIVND (reference sequence). The CDR3 loop is CASSPPGRNTEAFF. The CDR3, as DNA: TGTGCCAGTAGTCCCCCCGGGAGGAACACTGAAGCTTTCTTT.

This clonotype occurred many times. The gene calls are TRBV5-1 and TRBJ2-3; TRBD1 aligns across 8 bases. Trimming removed 4 bases from V and 1 base from J; junction bases left unmatched: 5. The CDR3 is made up of 15 amino acids. Germline V gives CDR1 SGHRS, CDR2 YFSETQ. The CDR3 loop reads CASSKGQEGTDTQYF. The CDR3, as DNA: TGCGCCAGCAGCAAGGGACAGGAGGGCACAGATACGCAGTATTTT. Full variable domain (outside the CDR3, taken from reference TRBV5-1 and TRBJ2-3): KAGVTQTPRYLIKTRGQQVTLSCSPISGHRSVSWYQQTPGQGLQFLFEYFSETQRNKGNFPGRFSGRQFSNSRSEMNVSTLELGDSALYLCASSKGQEGTDTQYFGPGTRLTVL.

The rearrangement joins TRBV29-1 to TRBJ1-2; D call uncertain. The CDR3 has 11 residues. Germline-derived CDR1 and CDR2 are SQVTM and ANQGSEA. The V gene lost 7 bases and the J gene lost 3 bases, with 9 bases spanning the gap. In DNA form, the CDR3 reads TGCAGCGCCGTATTGGACTATGGCTACACCTTC. It specifies CSAVLDYGYTF.

This clonotype has ten or more counts. The rearrangement joins TRBV2 to TRBJ1-2; D is unresolved. Trimming pared 1 base from V and 6 bases from J, leaving 6 bases between. This CDR3 has 12 amino acids. The germline V gene has CDR1 SNHLY and CDR2 FYNNEI. The CDR3 region has the DNA TGTGCCAGCAGTGAAGATCCTAATGGCTACACCTTC. Protein product: CASSEDPNGYTF. Complete variable domain (other parts from reference TRBV2 and TRBJ1-2): EPEVTQTPSHQVTQMGQEVILRCVPISNHLYFYWYRQILGQKVEFLVSFYNNEISEKSEIFDDQFSVERPDGSNFTLKIRSTKLEDSAMYFCASSEDPNGYTFGSGTRLTVV.

The table lists this clonotype with many counts. The chain has TRBV24-1 and TRBJ2-1; 9 positions match TRBD2. Germline CDR1 is KGHDR and CDR2 is SFDVKD. Losses at the gene ends were 4 bases for V and 5 bases for J; bases not matched to a gene: 8. CDR3 length: 16 residues. This CDR3 is CATSDGYLAGDNEQFF. CDR3 in DNA: TGTGCCACCAGTGACGGCTACTTAGCGGGAGACAATGAGCAGTTCTTC.

This clonotype has at least ten counts. V and J are TRBV7-8 and TRBJ1-2; D gene ambiguous. Trimming left V 3 bases short and J 8 bases short, with 13 bases between. The CDR3 has 13 amino acids. Germline V gives CDR1 SGHVS, CDR2 FQNEAQ. The CDR3 DNA reads TGTGCCAGCAGCTTCGATCCCACGAGGGGCTACACCTTC. Translated: CASSFDPTRGYTF.

The V and J genes are TRBV4-1 and TRBJ1-6, with D maybe TRBD1 (5 bases). The CDR3 runs to 16 residues. The V gene's germline CDR1 is MGHRA and CDR2 YSYEKL. V was clipped by 3 bases and J by 3 bases, with 12 bases between them. CDR3 in amino acids: CASSQQGAGYNSPLHF. The CDR3 DNA is TGCGCCAGCAGCCAGCAAGGGGCAGGCTATAATTCACCCCTCCACTTT.

This clonotype was detected only a few times. The chain carries TRBV6-2 or TRBV6-3 and TRBJ2-4; no definite D call. Germline CDR1 reads MNHEY; CDR2 reads SVGEGT. Between the trimmed V and J ends, which lost 4 bases and 0 bases, there was a span of 13 bases. This CDR3 is 16 amino acids long. The CDR3 loop is CASSFAGAVAKNIQYF. The DNA of the CDR3 is TGTGCCAGCAGTTTCGCTGGCGCCGTAGCCAAAAACATTCAGTACTTC.

This clonotype was detected a few times. Here the CDR3 DNA reads TGTGCCAGCAGCGTAGGGGGAGGGCCAACTGGAAACACCATATATTTT. The encoded protein is CASSVGGGPTGNTIYF. This chain uses TRBV9 with TRBJ1-3; D unclear. Germline CDR1 reads SGDLS; CDR2 reads YYNGEE. This CDR3 is built from 16 residues. Trimming took 0 bases from V and 2 from J, leaving 12 bases between them.

The chain employs TRBV12-3 or TRBV12-4 and TRBJ2-2; possibly TRBD1 for D (5 bases). CDR3 length: 16 amino acids. V dropped 5 bases and J dropped 6 bases, with 19 bases sitting between them. The CDR3 loop reads CASSPGSWGAAGELFF. The CDR3 DNA reads as TGTGCCAGCAGTCCAGGCTCTTGGGGCGCGGCCGGGGAGCTGTTTTTT.

This clonotype was counted ten times or more. V is TRBV7-9 and J is TRBJ2-5; TRBD2 agrees at 14 bases. From germline, CDR1 is SEHNR and CDR2 FQNEAQ (reference sequence). This CDR3 has 16 amino acids. V dropped 3 bases and J dropped 1; count of bases not matched to a gene: 1. The CDR3 DNA is TGTGCCAGCAGCTTCGGGACTAGCGGGAGCCAAGAGACCCAGTACTTC. Translated, it gives CASSFGTSGSQETQYF. The variable domain in full, completed from reference TRBV7-9 and TRBJ2-5, reads DTGVSQNPRHKITKRGQNVTFRCDPISEHNRLYWYRQTLGQGPEFLTYFQNEAQLEKSRLLSDRFSAERPKGSFSTLEIQRTEQGDSAMYLCASSFGTSGSQETQYFGPGTRLLVL.

This clonotype appeared many times. The rearrangement joins TRBV6-1 to TRBJ1-5, with a weak D call TRBD1 (5 bases). V lost 1 base and J 0 bases, leaving 7 bases between the germline ends. The CDR3 extends over 15 amino acids. The germline CDR1 and CDR2 sequences are MNHNS and SASEGT. The CDR3 protein is CASSEGTTSNQPQHF. The CDR3 DNA is TGTGCCAGCAGTGAAGGGACAACTAGCAATCAGCCCCAGCATTTT.

This clonotype was picked up many times. Mismatch with germline at one junction end may stem from a read error. The V call is TRBV5-1, the J call TRBJ2-5; D is unresolved. This CDR3 has 11 residues. The germline CDR1 and CDR2 sequences are SGHRS and YFSETQ. The CDR3 here is CASSLRETQYF. Written as DNA, the CDR3 is TGTGCCAGCAGCTTAAGGGAGACCCAGTACTTC. The full variable domain, completed using reference TRBV5-1 and TRBJ2-5, is KAGVTQTPRYLIKTRGQQVTLSCSPISGHRSVSWYQQTPGQGLQFLFEYFSETQRNKGNFPGRFSGRQFSNSRSEMNVSTLELGDSALYLCASSLRETQYFGPGTRLLVL.